A selection of T cell receptor beta chains follows, all from one sample in a study of breast tumors, draining lymph nodes, adjacent tissues. MiXCR was run by TCRdb on the multiplex PCR reads, yielding one entry per CDR3 protein. The table has roughly 120,000 distinct CDR3 sequences, 15% to 20% seen once. Material for sequencing was axillary lymph node tissue. These receptors all come from a female donor with breast cancer. Some clones in this sample may be carry-over from other donors' samples. The CDR3 runs from the conserved cysteine through the conserved F or W. A D gene is named only where the DNA matches it firmly. Expanded clones are given a class, and other clones once, few, many or no size at all.

cdr3_aa | cdr3_nt | j_call | clone_size | d_call | v_call
CASSLAGGLKTGANVLTF | TGTGCCAGCAGCTTAGCCGGGGGGCTCAAAACTGGGGCCAACGTCCTGACTTTC | TRBJ2-6 | few | . | TRBV7-8
CASSRDRTYGYTF | TGTGCCAGCAGCCGTGACAGAACCTATGGCTACACCTTC | TRBJ1-2 | many | . | TRBV5-5
CASSRLQGLNEKLFF | TGTGCCAGCAGTCGATTACAGGGGCTTAATGAAAAACTGTTTTTT | TRBJ1-4 | many | TRBD1 | TRBV7-9
CASSQERVTSGGASERGELFF | TGTGCCAGCAGCCAAGAGAGGGTTACTAGCGGGGGGGCAAGTGAACGGGGGGAGCTGTTTTTT | TRBJ2-2 | few | TRBD2 | TRBV4-2
CSARDQRLAVQTQYF | TGCAGTGCTAGAGATCAGCGACTAGCGGTGCAGACCCAGTACTTC | TRBJ2-5 | many | TRBD2 | TRBV20-1
CASSYPPGLGTSSYEQYF | TGTGCCAGCAGTTACCCCCCCGGGTTGGGGACGAGCTCCTACGAGCAGTACTTC | TRBJ2-7 | many | . | TRBV6-6
CASSHRTAGNTIYF | TGCGCCAGCAGCCATAGGACAGCTGGAAACACCATATATTTT | TRBJ1-3 | many | . | TRBV4-1
CASTPAIHNEQFF | TGTGCCAGCACACCAGCAATACATAATGAGCAGTTCTTC | TRBJ2-1 | few | . | TRBV6-2/TRBV6-3
CASSSSGGAADTQYF | TGTGCCAGCAGCTCTAGCGGGGGGGCCGCAGATACGCAGTATTTT | TRBJ2-3 | many | TRBD2 | TRBV7-3
CASSLDLPNEQFF | TGCGCCAGCAGCTTGGATCTACCCAATGAGCAGTTCTTC | TRBJ2-1 | many | . | TRBV5-1
CASSWTPGRNNEQFF | TGTGCCAGCAGCTGGACTCCGGGACGAAACAATGAGCAGTTCTTC | TRBJ2-1 | many | . | TRBV11-2
CATRGRFVSEQFF | TGTGCCACGAGGGGGCGCTTCGTCAGTGAGCAGTTCTTC | TRBJ2-1 | many | TRBD1 | TRBV6-5
CASSPAGGWYEQYF | TGTGCCAGCAGCCCCGCTGGGGGTTGGTACGAGCAGTACTTC | TRBJ2-7 | many | . | TRBV7-9
CASSYRPGQGYEQYF | TGTGCCAGCAGTTACAGACCGGGACAGGGCTACGAGCAGTACTTC | TRBJ2-7 | many | TRBD1 | TRBV6-6
CASSPVGTGGSSTDTQYF | TGCGCCAGCAGCCCTGTCGGGACAGGGGGCTCTAGCACAGATACGCAGTATTTT | TRBJ2-3 | . | TRBD1 | TRBV4-1
CASSERGNGNEKLFF | TGCGCCAGCAGCGAGAGGGGGAATGGGAATGAAAAACTGTTTTTT | TRBJ1-4 | many | . | TRBV5-1
CSAKGPKGAGGLGETQYF | TGCAGTGCTAAGGGGCCCAAGGGGGCGGGGGGGCTTGGAGAGACCCAGTACTTC | TRBJ2-5 | many | TRBD2 | TRBV20-1
CASSHTASAGYEQYF | TGCGCCAGCAGCCACACGGCCTCAGCTGGCTACGAGCAGTACTTC | TRBJ2-7 | many | . | TRBV4-1
CASSLAATRTDTGELFF | TGTGCCAGCAGCTTAGCCGCTACTCGGACAGACACCGGGGAGCTGTTTTTT | TRBJ2-2 | . | . | TRBV11-2
CASSEKGTGIFYEQYF | TGTGCCAGCAGTGAAAAAGGAACAGGGATTTTTTACGAGCAGTACTTC | TRBJ2-7 | many | . | TRBV6-1
CATQAGGPSETQYF | TGTGCCACCCAAGCGGGGGGGCCTTCAGAGACCCAGTACTTC | TRBJ2-5 | many | TRBD2 | TRBV10-3